This entry describes one T cell receptor beta chain. The junction shows a germline mismatch at one end, possibly a read error. The data originate from a study of early T cells in non-severe SARS-CoV-2 infection. The protocol attached unique molecular identifiers to individual cDNA molecules. One entry per CDR3 protein, called by TCRdb with MiXCR from the 5' RACE reads. Here the sample spans about 56,000 distinct CDR3 sequences, approximately 16% being singletons. The sample here was whole blood, taken at baseline. This TCR came from an adult who was a healthcare worker with PCR-confirmed SARS-CoV-2 infection or an uninfected control (not recorded which).

The CDR3 region is CASTFREKETQCF. In DNA, the CDR3 is TGTGCCAGCACTTTTCGGGAAAAAGAGACCCAGTGCTTC. The chain carries TRBV7-9 and TRBJ2-5, with D possibly being TRBD2 (5 bases). CDR1 and CDR2 (germline): SEHNR, FQNEAQ (reference sequence). The CDR3 sequence is 13 residues long.